Given below is one T cell receptor beta chain in context. Germline V gives CDR1 SQVTM, CDR2 ANQGSEA. The CDR3 totals 13 residues. V dropped 4 bases and J dropped 0 bases, with 9 bases sitting between them. The TCR beta CDR3 regions underwent amplification using RNA transcripts as the source. A set of HTBI primers served as the primers for a first-round RT-PCR of the TCR CDR3. MiXCR, run by TCRdb on the multiplex PCR reads, gives a single entry per CDR3 protein. The sample lists roughly 250,000 distinct CDR3 sequences; roughly 22% were seen once. The record originates from a study of T cells in Graves' hyperthyroidism and ophthalmopathy.

Specimen: blood. V gene TRBV29-1 combines with J gene TRBJ2-5; D remains ambiguous. The sequence was obtained from a man between 25 and 39 years old with Graves' ophthalmopathy. CDR3 bases: TGCAGCGTTGGTAAGGCGTACCAAGAGACCCAGTACTTC. Its protein product is CSVGKAYQETQYF.